A single sample gave rise to the 5 T cell receptor beta chains below, sequenced in a study of chemoradiotherapy in HPV16-positive cancers (dated by TCRdb to between 2021 and 2022). Libraries were made using the immunoSEQ multiplex PCR assay. TCRdb obtained this table from immuneACCESS and retained in-frame rearrangements with V and J assigned. These tables miss some clones; where compared with another copy, unresolved V genes account for less than half of the shortfall, and the remainder is unexplained. The sample table records fewer than 6,000 clones; about 90% of these occur just once. Roughly 2.7% of the sample rests with the top ten. This material consisted of tumor tissue, taken from a patient who underwent chemoradiotherapy. These receptors all come from a human donor with HPV-associated anogenital cancer.

This clone was seen a handful of times. The CDR3 region has the DNA TGTGCCACCCACAAGCGGGGGGGTTTCTACTATGGCTACACCTTC. It encodes CATHKRGGFYYGYTF. The chain couples TRBV28 to TRBJ1-2; tentatively, D is TRBD1 (5 bases). Germline CDR1 is MDHEN and CDR2 is SYDVKM. The germline V and J ends were trimmed by 10 bases and 3 bases, with 21 bases remaining between them. CDR3 size: 15 residues.

V gene TRBV2 combines with J gene TRBJ2-2; D is unclear. The CDR3 is made up of 15 amino acids. Germline CDR1 reads SNHLY; CDR2 reads FYNNEI. V was cut by 4 bases and J by 1 base, with 10 bases left in between. The CDR3 coding sequence is TGTGCCAGCAGTGGCCCGGCAGGGAACACCGGGGAGCTGTTTTTT. This encodes CASSGPAGNTGELFF.

This chain uses TRBV29-1 with TRBJ1-1; D gene uncertain. The CDR3 has 13 amino acids. Germline V CDR1 and CDR2: SQVTM, ANQGSEA. V lost 4 bases and J 0 bases, leaving 9 bases between the germline ends. CDR3 sequence reads: CSVVEPMNTEAFF. CDR3 DNA: TGCAGCGTTGTTGAGCCCATGAACACTGAAGCTTTCTTT.

The DNA for the CDR3 is TGTGCCAGCAGCCCCCGGGGGGATCGCAATCAGCCCCAGCATTTT. It specifies CASSPRGDRNQPQHF. The J gene is TRBJ1-5, the V gene TRBV7-9; a weak D match, TRBD1 (5 bases). Trimming left V 5 bases short and J 2 bases short, with 13 bases between. The CDR3 runs 15 residues. Germline CDR1 and CDR2: SEHNR and FQNEAQ (reference sequence). Filled out from reference TRBV7-9 and TRBJ1-5, the complete variable domain reads DTGVSQNPRHKITKRGQNVTFRCDPISEHNRLYWYRQTLGQGPEFLTYFQNEAQLEKSRLLSDRFSAERPKGSFSTLEIQRTEQGDSAMYLCASSPRGDRNQPQHFGDGTRLSIL.

The V and J genes are TRBV7-9 and TRBJ1-2; D perhaps matches TRBD1 (5 bases). Germline-derived CDR1 and CDR2 are SEHNR and FQNEAQ (reference sequence). The CDR3 runs 15 residues. Deletions cut 1 base from V and 4 bases from J, with 13 bases between. The DNA of the CDR3 is TGTGCCAGCAGCTTAGAGGGAGGGAGGGGCTATGGCTACACCTTC. Translation: CASSLEGGRGYGYTF.